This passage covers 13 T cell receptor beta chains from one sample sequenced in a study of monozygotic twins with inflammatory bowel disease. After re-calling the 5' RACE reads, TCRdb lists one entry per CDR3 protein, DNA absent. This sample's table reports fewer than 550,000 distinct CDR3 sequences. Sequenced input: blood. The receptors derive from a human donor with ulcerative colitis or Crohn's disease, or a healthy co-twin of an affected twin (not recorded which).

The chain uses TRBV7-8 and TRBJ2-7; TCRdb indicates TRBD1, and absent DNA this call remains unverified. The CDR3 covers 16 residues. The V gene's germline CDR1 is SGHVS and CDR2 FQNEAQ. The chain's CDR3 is CASSLKAGGRSYEQYF.

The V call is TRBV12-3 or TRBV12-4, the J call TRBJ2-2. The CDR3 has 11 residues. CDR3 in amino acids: CASSRTGELFF.

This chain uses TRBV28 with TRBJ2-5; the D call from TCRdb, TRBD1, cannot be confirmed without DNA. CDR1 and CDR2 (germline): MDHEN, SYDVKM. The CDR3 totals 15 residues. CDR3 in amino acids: CASSPYSDSQETQYF.

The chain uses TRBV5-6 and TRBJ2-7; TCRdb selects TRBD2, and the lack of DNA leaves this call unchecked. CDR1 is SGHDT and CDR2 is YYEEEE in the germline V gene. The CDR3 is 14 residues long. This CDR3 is CASTKGTSGYEQYF.

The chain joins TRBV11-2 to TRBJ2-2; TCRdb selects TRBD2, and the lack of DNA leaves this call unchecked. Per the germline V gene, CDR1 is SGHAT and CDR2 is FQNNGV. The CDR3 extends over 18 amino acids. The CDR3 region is CASRNFGLAATNTGELFF.

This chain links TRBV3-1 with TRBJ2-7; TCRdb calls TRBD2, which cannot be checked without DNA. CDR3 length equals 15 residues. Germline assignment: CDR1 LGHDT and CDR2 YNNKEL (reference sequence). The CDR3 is CASSPIRASGHEQYF.

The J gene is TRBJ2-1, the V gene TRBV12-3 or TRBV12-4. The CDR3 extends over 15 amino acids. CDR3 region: CASSLASAVYNEQFF.

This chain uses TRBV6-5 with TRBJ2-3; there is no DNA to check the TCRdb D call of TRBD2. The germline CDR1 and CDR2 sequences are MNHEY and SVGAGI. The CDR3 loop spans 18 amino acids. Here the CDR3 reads CASSPISGFSGYTDTQYF.

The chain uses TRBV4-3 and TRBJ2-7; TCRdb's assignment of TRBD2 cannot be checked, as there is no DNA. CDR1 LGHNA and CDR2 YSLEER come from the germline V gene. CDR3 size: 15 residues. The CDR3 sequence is CASSQDSSTSGEQYF.

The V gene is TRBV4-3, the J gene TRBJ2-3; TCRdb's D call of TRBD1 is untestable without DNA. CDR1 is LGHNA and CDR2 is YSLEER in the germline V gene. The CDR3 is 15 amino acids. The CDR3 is CASSQGSQGADTQYF.

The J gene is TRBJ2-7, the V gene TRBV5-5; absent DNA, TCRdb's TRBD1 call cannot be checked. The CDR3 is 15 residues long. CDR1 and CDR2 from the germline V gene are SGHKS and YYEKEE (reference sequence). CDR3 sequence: CASSRWPAGDYEQYF.

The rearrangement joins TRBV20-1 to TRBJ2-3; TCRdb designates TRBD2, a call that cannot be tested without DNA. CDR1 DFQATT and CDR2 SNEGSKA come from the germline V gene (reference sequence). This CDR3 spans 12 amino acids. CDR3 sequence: CSVAGGADTQYF.

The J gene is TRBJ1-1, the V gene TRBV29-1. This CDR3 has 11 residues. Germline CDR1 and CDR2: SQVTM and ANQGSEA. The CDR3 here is CSGTVTTEAFF.